This section outlines one T cell receptor (beta chain) sequence together with its context. The CDR3 runs to 17 residues. The V end lost 0 bases, the J end lost 6 bases, and 21 bases lay between the germline ends. Germline V CDR1 and CDR2: SGHTS, YDEGEE. This entry comes from a study of glioma-infiltrating T cells after dendritic cell vaccination. The primer mix had 60 V beta and 13 J beta primers. Here immunoSEQ multiplex PCR was the method, and the copy in TCRdb shows in-frame clones only, minus some. The sample has 55,000 to 70,000 clones, around 86% seen once. Selection required adequate fresh-frozen tumor tissue plus more than two years' survival data.

The V and J genes are TRBV5-8 and TRBJ1-1; TRBD1 might be the D (6 bases). This clonotype was obtained from a human donor with glioblastoma. The input for sequencing was blood, taken before dendritic cell vaccination. The CDR3 spells CASSLARLGDRTAEAFF. CDR3 coding DNA: TGTGCCAGCAGCTTGGCCAGGTTAGGCGACAGGACGGCTGAAGCTTTCTTT.